This TCR beta chain was retrieved from a study of radiation and T cells in renal cell carcinoma. Time point given: baseline pretreatment blood. Indicated treatment: 15 Gy SBRT to primary tumor, nephrectomy 4 weeks later. The CDR3 extends over 13 amino acids. CDR1 and CDR2 (germline): PRHDT, FYEKMQ (reference sequence). Unmatched junction bases numbered 11, after V lost 5 bases and J lost 11 bases. Only in-frame clones appear in the TCRdb table, and some are missing; sequencing was by immunoSEQ multiplex PCR. This table has 150,000 or so clones, less than 90% appearing once. This receptor was obtained from a woman between 45 and 65 years old with renal cell carcinoma. Source: blood, taken from a patient whose treatment included radiotherapy and nephrectomy. The V gene is TRBV13, the J gene TRBJ1-1, with 7 bases fitting TRBD1. Here the CDR3 DNA reads TGTGCCAGCAGCCGGGGACAGTCCTCGGTTGCTTTCTTT. It encodes CASSRGQSSVAFF.